Listed below are T cell receptor beta chains from one sample, sequenced in a study of PD-L1 blockade in urothelial cancer. Repertoires were generated with immunoSEQ multiplex PCR, while TCRdb's copy carries only in-frame clones and drops some. The data show 70,000 to 95,000 clones, with 80% to 90% seen just once and 0.85% to 1% held by the top ten. The specimen was PBMCs, collected around atezolizumab (anti-PD-L1) treatment. These receptors all come from a woman of 80 years or more with urothelial cancer. Both conserved end residues are trimmed from each CDR3. Size is omitted from some rows. Given values are once, few, many or a class for expanded clones.

CDR3 protein: ASSYSRNYGYT
V gene: TRBV28
clone size: -

CDR3 protein: ASSLGGDQPQH
V gene: TRBV5-1
clone size: -

CDR3 protein: ASSIQGADGTQY
V gene: TRBV19
clone size: -

CDR3 protein: SAIYREAF
V gene: TRBV20-1
clone size: once

CDR3 protein: ASSQSAGFVEAF
V gene: TRBV16
clone size: -

CDR3 protein: ASRPGTARNEQF
V gene: TRBV10-2
clone size: -

CDR3 protein: ASRRTSSTGELF
V gene: TRBV2
clone size: -

CDR3 protein: AWSGSHPRTSGRYQETQY
V gene: TRBV30
clone size: -

CDR3 protein: ASSIKTGIGTGELF
V gene: TRBV19
clone size: -

CDR3 protein: ASSGGGRTNTEAF
V gene: TRBV5-4
clone size: -